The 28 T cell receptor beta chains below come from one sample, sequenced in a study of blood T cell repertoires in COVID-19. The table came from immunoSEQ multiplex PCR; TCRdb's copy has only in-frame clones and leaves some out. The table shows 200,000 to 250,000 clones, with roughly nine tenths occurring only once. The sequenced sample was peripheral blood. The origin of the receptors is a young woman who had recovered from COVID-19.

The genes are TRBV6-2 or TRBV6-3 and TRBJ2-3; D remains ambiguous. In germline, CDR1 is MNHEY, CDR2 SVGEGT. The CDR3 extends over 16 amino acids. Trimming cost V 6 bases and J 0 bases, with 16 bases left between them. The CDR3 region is CASSLSPTPSTDTQYF. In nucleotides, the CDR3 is TGTGCCAGCAGCCTTAGCCCCACGCCGAGCACAGATACGCAGTATTTT.

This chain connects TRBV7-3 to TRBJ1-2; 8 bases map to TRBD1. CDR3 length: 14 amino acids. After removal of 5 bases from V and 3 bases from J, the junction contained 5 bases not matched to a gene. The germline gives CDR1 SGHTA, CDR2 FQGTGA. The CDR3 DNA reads TGTGCCAGCAGCGCTGGACAGGGAGACTATGGCTACACCTTC. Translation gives CASSAGQGDYGYTF. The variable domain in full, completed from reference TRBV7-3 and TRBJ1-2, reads GAGVSQTPSNKVTEKGKYVELRCDPISGHTALYWYRQSLGQGPEFLIYFQGTGAADDSGLPNDRFFAVRPEGSVSTLKIQRTERGDSAVYLCASSAGQGDYGYTFGSGTRLTVV.

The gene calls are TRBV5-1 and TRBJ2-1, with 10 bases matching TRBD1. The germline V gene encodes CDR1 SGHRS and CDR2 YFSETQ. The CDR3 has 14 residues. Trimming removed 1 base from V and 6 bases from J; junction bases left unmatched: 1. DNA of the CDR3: TGCGCCAGCAGCTTGCGGACAGGGGGCAATGAGCAGTTCTTC. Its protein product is CASSLRTGGNEQFF.

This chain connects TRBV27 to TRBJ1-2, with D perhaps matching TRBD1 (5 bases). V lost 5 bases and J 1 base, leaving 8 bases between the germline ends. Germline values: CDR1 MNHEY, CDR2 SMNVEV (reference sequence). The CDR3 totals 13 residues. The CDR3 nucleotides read TGTGCCAGCAGTCAAGACAGTAACTATGGCTACACCTTC. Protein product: CASSQDSNYGYTF.

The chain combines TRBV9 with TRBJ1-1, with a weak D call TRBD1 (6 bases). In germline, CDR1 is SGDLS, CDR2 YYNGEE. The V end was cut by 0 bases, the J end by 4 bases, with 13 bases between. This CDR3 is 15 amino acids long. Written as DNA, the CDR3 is TGTGCCAGCAGCGTAGTGGGGACACACGTCACTGAAGCTTTCTTT. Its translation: CASSVVGTHVTEAFF. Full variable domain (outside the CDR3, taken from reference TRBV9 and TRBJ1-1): DSGVTQTPKHLITATGQRVTLRCSPRSGDLSVYWYQQSLDQGLQFLIQYYNGEERAKGNILERFSAQQFPDLHSELNLSSLELGDSALYFCASSVVGTHVTEAFFGQGTRLTVV.

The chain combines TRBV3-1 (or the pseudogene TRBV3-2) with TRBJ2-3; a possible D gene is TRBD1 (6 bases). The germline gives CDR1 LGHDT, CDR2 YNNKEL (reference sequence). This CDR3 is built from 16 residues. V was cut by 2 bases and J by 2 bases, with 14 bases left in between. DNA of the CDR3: TGTGCCAGCAGCCAATTGAGAGGGGGATTCACAGATACGCAGTATTTT. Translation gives CASSQLRGGFTDTQYF.

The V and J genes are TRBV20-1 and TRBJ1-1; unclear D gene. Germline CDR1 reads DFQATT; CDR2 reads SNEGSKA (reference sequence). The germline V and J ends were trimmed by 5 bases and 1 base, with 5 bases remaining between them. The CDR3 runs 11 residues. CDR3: CSALGNTEAFF. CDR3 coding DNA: TGCAGTGCTCTAGGGAACACTGAAGCTTTCTTT.

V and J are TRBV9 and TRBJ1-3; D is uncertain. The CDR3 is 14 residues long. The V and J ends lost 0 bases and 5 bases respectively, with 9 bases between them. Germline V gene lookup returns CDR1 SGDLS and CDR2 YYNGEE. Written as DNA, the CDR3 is TGTGCCAGCAGCGTAGCTAGTGAGAGAAACACCATATATTTT. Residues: CASSVASERNTIYF.

This chain's CDR3 is CASSEPGGTEAFF. The CDR3 coding sequence is TGCGCCAGCAGCGAGCCAGGGGGTACTGAAGCTTTCTTT. This rearrangement joins TRBV4-1 to TRBJ1-1; 7 bases fit TRBD1. Germline lookup yields CDR1 MGHRA and CDR2 YSYEKL. J gave up 5 bases and V 5 bases, and 5 bases lay outside the gene matches. The CDR3 contains 13 residues.

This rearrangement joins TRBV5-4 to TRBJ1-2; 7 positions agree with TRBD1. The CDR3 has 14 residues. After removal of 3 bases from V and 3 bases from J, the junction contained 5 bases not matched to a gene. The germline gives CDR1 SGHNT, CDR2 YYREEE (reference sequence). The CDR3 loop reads CASSYTGQDYGYTF. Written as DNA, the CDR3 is TGTGCCAGCAGCTATACCGGACAGGACTATGGCTACACCTTC.

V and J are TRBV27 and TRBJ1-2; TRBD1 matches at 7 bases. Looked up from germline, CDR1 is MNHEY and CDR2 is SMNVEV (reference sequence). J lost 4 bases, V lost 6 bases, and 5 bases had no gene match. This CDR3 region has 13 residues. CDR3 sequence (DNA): TGTGCCAGCAGCCCGGGACAGTCCTATGGCTACACCTTC. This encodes CASSPGQSYGYTF.

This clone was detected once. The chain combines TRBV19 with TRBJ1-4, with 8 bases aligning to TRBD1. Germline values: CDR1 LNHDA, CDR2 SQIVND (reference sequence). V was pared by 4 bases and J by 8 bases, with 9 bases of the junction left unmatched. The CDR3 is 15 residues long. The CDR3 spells CASSTLDRVGEKLFF. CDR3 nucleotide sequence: TGTGCCAGTAGTACCCTGGACAGGGTGGGCGAAAAACTGTTTTTT.

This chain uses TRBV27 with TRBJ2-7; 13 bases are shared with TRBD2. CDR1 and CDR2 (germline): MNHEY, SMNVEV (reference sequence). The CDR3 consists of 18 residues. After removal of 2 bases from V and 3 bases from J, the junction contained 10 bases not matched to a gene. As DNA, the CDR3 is TGTGCCAGCAGTTTAAGGTGGGGGGGACTAGCGGGAATCTACGAGCAGTACTTC. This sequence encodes CASSLRWGGLAGIYEQYF.

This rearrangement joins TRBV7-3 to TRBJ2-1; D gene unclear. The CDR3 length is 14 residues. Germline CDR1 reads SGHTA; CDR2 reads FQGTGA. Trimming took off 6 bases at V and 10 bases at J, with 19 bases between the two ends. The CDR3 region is CASSPDTVNREQFF. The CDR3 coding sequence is TGTGCCAGCAGTCCTGACACGGTCAACCGGGAGCAGTTCTTC.

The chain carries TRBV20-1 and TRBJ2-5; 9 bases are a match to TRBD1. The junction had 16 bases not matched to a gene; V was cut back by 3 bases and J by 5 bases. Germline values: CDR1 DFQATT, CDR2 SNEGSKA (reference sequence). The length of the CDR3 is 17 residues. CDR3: CSASPGQGRVVWETQYF. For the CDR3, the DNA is TGCAGTGCTAGTCCCGGACAGGGGAGGGTTGTCTGGGAGACCCAGTACTTC.

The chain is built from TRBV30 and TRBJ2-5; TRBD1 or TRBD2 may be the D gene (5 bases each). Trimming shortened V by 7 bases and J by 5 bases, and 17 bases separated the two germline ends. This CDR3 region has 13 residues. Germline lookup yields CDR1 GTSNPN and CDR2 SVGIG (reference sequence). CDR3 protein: CALRGVRTETQYF. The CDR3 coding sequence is TGTGCCTTGAGAGGGGTCCGGACGGAGACCCAGTACTTC.

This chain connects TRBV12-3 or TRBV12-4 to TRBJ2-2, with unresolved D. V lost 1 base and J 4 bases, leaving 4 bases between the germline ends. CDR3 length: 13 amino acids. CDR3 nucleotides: TGTGCCAGCAGTTTAGAGAGCACCGGGGAGCTGTTTTTT. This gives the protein CASSLESTGELFF.

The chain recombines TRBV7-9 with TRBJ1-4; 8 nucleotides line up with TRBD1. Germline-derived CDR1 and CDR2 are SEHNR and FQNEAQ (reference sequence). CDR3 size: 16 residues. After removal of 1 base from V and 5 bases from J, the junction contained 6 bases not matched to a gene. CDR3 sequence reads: CASSLGQGAPNEKLFF. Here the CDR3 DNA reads TGTGCCAGCAGCTTAGGGCAGGGGGCTCCAAATGAAAAACTGTTTTTT.

The CDR3 loop is CASSQSRGYGYTF. The CDR3 DNA reads as TGTGCCAGCAGTCAAAGTAGGGGCTATGGCTACACCTTC. The chain links TRBV12-3 or TRBV12-4 to TRBJ1-2, with TRBD1 as a possible D gene (5 bases). Trimming pared 5 bases from V and 4 bases from J, leaving 11 bases between. The CDR3 has 13 residues.

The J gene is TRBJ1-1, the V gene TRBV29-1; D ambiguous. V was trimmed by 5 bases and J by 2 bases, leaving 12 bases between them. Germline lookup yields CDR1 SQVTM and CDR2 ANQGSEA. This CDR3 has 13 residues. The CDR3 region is CSVRGVLNTEAFF. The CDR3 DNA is TGCAGCGTTCGAGGTGTCCTTAACACTGAAGCTTTCTTT.

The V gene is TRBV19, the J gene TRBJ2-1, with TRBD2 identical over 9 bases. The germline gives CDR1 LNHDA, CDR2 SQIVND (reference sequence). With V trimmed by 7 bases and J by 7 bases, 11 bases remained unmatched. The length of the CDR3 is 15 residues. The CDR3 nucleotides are TGTGCCAGTAAAGTTGCGGGAGGGCCGGGGAATGAGCAGTTCTTC. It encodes CASKVAGGPGNEQFF.

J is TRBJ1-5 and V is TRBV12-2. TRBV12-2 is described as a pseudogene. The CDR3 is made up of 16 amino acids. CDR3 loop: CASRLASRVSNQPQHF. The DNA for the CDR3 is TGTGCAAGTCGCTTAGCGTCTCGGGTTAGCAATCAGCCCCAGCATTTT.

The CDR3 DNA reads TGCAGTGCTAGAGATGAGCCTGAAGCTTTCTTT. Translating it yields CSARDEPEAFF. V and J are TRBV20-1 and TRBJ1-1; D uncertain. Germline lookup yields CDR1 DFQATT and CDR2 SNEGSKA (reference sequence). Trimming stripped 0 bases from V and 6 bases from J, with 5 bases between. The CDR3 extends over 11 amino acids.

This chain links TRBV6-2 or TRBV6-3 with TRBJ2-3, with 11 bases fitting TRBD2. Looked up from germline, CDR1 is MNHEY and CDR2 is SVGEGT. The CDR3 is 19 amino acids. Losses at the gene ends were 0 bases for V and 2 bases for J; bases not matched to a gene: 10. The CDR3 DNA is TGTGCCAGCAGTTACTCGATCTTGACTAGCGGGGCTCCCACAGATACGCAGTATTTT. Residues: CASSYSILTSGAPTDTQYF.

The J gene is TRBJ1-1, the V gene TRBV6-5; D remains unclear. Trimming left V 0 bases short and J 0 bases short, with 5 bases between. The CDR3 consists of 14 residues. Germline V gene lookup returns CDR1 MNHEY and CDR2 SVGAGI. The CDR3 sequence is CASSYSYMNTEAFF. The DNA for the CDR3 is TGTGCCAGCAGTTACTCGTACATGAACACTGAAGCTTTCTTT.

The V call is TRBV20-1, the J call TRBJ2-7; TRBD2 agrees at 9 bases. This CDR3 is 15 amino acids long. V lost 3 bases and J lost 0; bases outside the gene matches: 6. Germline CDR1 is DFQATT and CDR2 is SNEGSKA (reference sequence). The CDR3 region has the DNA TGCAGTGCTAGTGAGGCTAGCGGGGTCTCCTACGAGCAGTACTTC. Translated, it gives CSASEASGVSYEQYF.

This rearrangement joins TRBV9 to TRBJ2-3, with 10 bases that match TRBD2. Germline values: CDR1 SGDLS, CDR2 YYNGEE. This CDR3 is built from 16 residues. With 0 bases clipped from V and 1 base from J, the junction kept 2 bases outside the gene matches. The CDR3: CASSVALAGGTDTQYF. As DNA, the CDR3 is TGTGCCAGCAGCGTAGCTCTAGCGGGAGGCACAGATACGCAGTATTTT.

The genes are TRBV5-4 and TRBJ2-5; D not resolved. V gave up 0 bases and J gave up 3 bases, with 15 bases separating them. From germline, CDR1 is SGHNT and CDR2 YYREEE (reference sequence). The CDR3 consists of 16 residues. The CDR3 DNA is TGTGCCAGCAGCTTGGGCCTGGGCGAATTAGAAGAGACCCAGTACTTC. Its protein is CASSLGLGELEETQYF.